A selection of T cell receptor beta chains follows, all from one sample in a study of T-cell memory formation after mild COVID-19. One entry per CDR3 protein, called by TCRdb with MiXCR from the 5' RACE reads. The table shows 70,000 to 100,000 distinct CDR3 sequences, with more than 10% occurring only once. The sequencing input was PBMCs or a T cell subset sorted from them (not recorded which). The receptors stem from an adult woman who had mild COVID-19 (a few samples of this study predate the infection). Cell type and time point are not known. Each CDR3 is given with its conserved first and last residue. The D gene is left open where the match is weak. Only part of the rows carry a size: once, few, many, or a class if the clone is expanded.

d_call: TRBD2; clone_size: few; j_call: TRBJ2-7; v_call: TRBV29-1; cdr3_nt: TGCAGCGTTGAAGAAGAAACTAGCGCTAGCTACGAGCAGTACTTC; cdr3_aa: CSVEEETSASYEQYF
d_call: .; clone_size: .; j_call: TRBJ2-3; v_call: TRBV27; cdr3_nt: TGTGCCAGCAGACAGGGATCGTACCCAGATACGCAGTATTTT; cdr3_aa: CASRQGSYPDTQYF
d_call: TRBD2; clone_size: few; j_call: TRBJ2-1; v_call: TRBV19; cdr3_nt: TGTGCCAGTAGTATGGGGACTAGCGGAACAACCACTACCAATGAGCAGTTCTTC; cdr3_aa: CASSMGTSGTTTTNEQFF
d_call: .; clone_size: .; j_call: TRBJ1-5; v_call: TRBV18; cdr3_nt: TGTGCCAGCTCACCCTGGGAAAGCAATCAGCCCCAGCATTTT; cdr3_aa: CASSPWESNQPQHF
d_call: TRBD1; clone_size: few; j_call: TRBJ2-2; v_call: TRBV6-5; cdr3_nt: TGTGCCAGCAGCTGGACAGGGGAGACCGGGGAGCTGTTTTTT; cdr3_aa: CASSWTGETGELFF
d_call: .; clone_size: .; j_call: TRBJ2-5; v_call: TRBV10-3; cdr3_nt: TGTGCCATCAGTGAGAGCCACAGGCCTAAAGAGACCCAGTACTTC; cdr3_aa: CAISESHRPKETQYF
d_call: .; clone_size: few; j_call: TRBJ2-5; v_call: TRBV7-6; cdr3_nt: TGTGCCAGCAGCTTCGGAGGAGGACAAGAGACCCAGTACTTC; cdr3_aa: CASSFGGGQETQYF
d_call: .; clone_size: few; j_call: TRBJ2-1; v_call: TRBV24-1; cdr3_nt: TGTGCCACCAGTGATTCCGGGGGCAATGAGCAGTTCTTC; cdr3_aa: CATSDSGGNEQFF
d_call: .; clone_size: few; j_call: TRBJ2-7; v_call: TRBV4-1; cdr3_nt: TGCGCCAGCAGCCAAGTCTTAGACCCTCGGCACGAGCAGTACTTC; cdr3_aa: CASSQVLDPRHEQYF
d_call: .; clone_size: .; j_call: TRBJ2-5; v_call: TRBV7-7; cdr3_nt: TGTGCTAGCAGCCCCGGCCACCAAGAGACCAAGTACTTC; cdr3_aa: CASSPGHQETKYF
d_call: TRBD1; clone_size: .; j_call: TRBJ2-5; v_call: TRBV4-1; cdr3_nt: TGCGCCAGCATCCAAGGGACAGGGGGAGAGACCCAGTACTTC; cdr3_aa: CASIQGTGGETQYF
d_call: .; clone_size: .; j_call: TRBJ1-1; v_call: TRBV5-1; cdr3_nt: TGCGCCAGCAGCGTAGTTGGGGGCGCGGACACTGAAGCTTTCTTT; cdr3_aa: CASSVVGGADTEAFF
d_call: TRBD2; clone_size: few; j_call: TRBJ2-1; v_call: TRBV3-1; cdr3_nt: TGTGCCAGCAGCCAACAGGAGGCGGGAGGAGCTATTGAGCAGTTCTTC; cdr3_aa: CASSQQEAGGAIEQFF
d_call: TRBD2; clone_size: few; j_call: TRBJ2-1; v_call: TRBV24-1; cdr3_nt: TGTGCCACCAGTGATTTCTCGTTGGGGACTAGCTCCTACAATGAGCAGTTCTTC; cdr3_aa: CATSDFSLGTSSYNEQFF
d_call: TRBD2; clone_size: .; j_call: TRBJ2-7; v_call: TRBV20-1; cdr3_nt: TGCAGTGCTAGAGATGGGGCTAGCGGGGCCTACGAGCAGTACTTC; cdr3_aa: CSARDGASGAYEQYF
d_call: .; clone_size: few; j_call: TRBJ2-3; v_call: TRBV5-1; cdr3_nt: TGCGCCAGCAGCCGGAGTATCAATGCAGATACGCAGTATTTT; cdr3_aa: CASSRSINADTQYF